The following is a T cell receptor (beta chain) sequence with its context. Germline values: CDR1 LNHNV, CDR2 YYDKDF (reference sequence). The CDR3 extends over 14 amino acids. With V trimmed by 3 bases and J by 2 bases, 2 bases remained unmatched. The sample originates from a study of T cell changes during pregnancy in multiple sclerosis. Clones were read by immunoSEQ multiplex PCR, and TCRdb kept only the in-frame ones, dropping some. The table has under 110,000 clones, 85% to 95% seen once. The origin of this receptor is a female donor with multiple sclerosis, enrolled in a pregnancy study. The sample here was peripheral blood, taken after pregnancy. The chain is built from TRBV15 and TRBJ2-7; the match to TRBD1 covers 9 bases. The CDR3 spells CATSRDRGPYEQYF. For the CDR3, the DNA is TGTGCCACCAGCAGGGACAGGGGACCCTACGAGCAGTACTTC.